A selection of T cell receptor beta chains follows, all from one sample in a study of blood T cell repertoires in COVID-19. Repertoires were generated with immunoSEQ multiplex PCR, while TCRdb's copy carries only in-frame clones and drops some. The sample yields some 30,000 clones, about nine tenths seen once. The sample taken for sequencing was peripheral blood. The origin of the receptors is a man aged 65 to 85 with active or convalescent COVID-19. Both conserved end residues are part of each CDR3. Fields, in order: J gene, clone size, CDR3 length, V gene, CDR3 protein. Clone sizes are given selectively: once, few, many, or a class where the clone is expanded.

j_call: TRBJ1-2; clone_size: NA; cdr3_length: 16; v_call: TRBV10-3; cdr3_aa: CAISASTALYDRGYTF
j_call: TRBJ2-2; clone_size: once; cdr3_length: 14; v_call: TRBV5-1; cdr3_aa: CASSLGGRTGELFF
j_call: TRBJ2-7; clone_size: NA; cdr3_length: 13; v_call: TRBV10-1; cdr3_aa: CASSEPRAGEQYF
j_call: TRBJ1-1; clone_size: few; cdr3_length: 13; v_call: TRBV2; cdr3_aa: CASRTGGRTEAFF
j_call: TRBJ1-1; clone_size: NA; cdr3_length: 12; v_call: TRBV18; cdr3_aa: CASSLSGTEAFF
j_call: TRBJ2-5; clone_size: NA; cdr3_length: 15; v_call: TRBV2; cdr3_aa: CASSDRGTGEETQYF
j_call: TRBJ1-6; clone_size: once; cdr3_length: 14; v_call: TRBV7-6; cdr3_aa: CASSLGGDNSPLHF
j_call: TRBJ1-4; clone_size: NA; cdr3_length: 15; v_call: TRBV5-1; cdr3_aa: CASSIDRGGDEKLFF
j_call: TRBJ2-7; clone_size: few; cdr3_length: 15; v_call: TRBV12-5; cdr3_aa: CASGRVRDRSYEQYF
j_call: TRBJ1-5; clone_size: NA; cdr3_length: 16; v_call: TRBV18; cdr3_aa: CASSPPRGGGNQPQHF
j_call: TRBJ2-7; clone_size: NA; cdr3_length: 13; v_call: TRBV7-2; cdr3_aa: CASSLGRPNEQYF
j_call: TRBJ1-2; clone_size: NA; cdr3_length: 14; v_call: TRBV5-1; cdr3_aa: CASSAQGANYGYTF
j_call: TRBJ1-5; clone_size: NA; cdr3_length: 13; v_call: TRBV7-9; cdr3_aa: CASSWTGGQPQHF
j_call: TRBJ2-7; clone_size: NA; cdr3_length: 12; v_call: TRBV11-2; cdr3_aa: CASSMTGDEQYF
j_call: TRBJ2-5; clone_size: NA; cdr3_length: 16; v_call: TRBV7-9; cdr3_aa: CASSDGRRGNQETQYF
j_call: TRBJ1-3; clone_size: NA; cdr3_length: 16; v_call: TRBV5-4; cdr3_aa: CASSSGGPHSGNTIYF
j_call: TRBJ2-2; clone_size: NA; cdr3_length: 13; v_call: TRBV5-8; cdr3_aa: CASSLRNTGELFF
j_call: TRBJ2-3; clone_size: NA; cdr3_length: 17; v_call: TRBV6-2/TRBV6-3; cdr3_aa: CASSYSGGWVLGDTQYF
j_call: TRBJ2-1; clone_size: NA; cdr3_length: 14; v_call: TRBV18; cdr3_aa: CASSPAGGDNEQFF
j_call: TRBJ1-2; clone_size: NA; cdr3_length: 15; v_call: TRBV6-5; cdr3_aa: CASRPTEGGGYGYTF
j_call: TRBJ1-2; clone_size: NA; cdr3_length: 12; v_call: TRBV7-9; cdr3_aa: CASSFEQGRYTF
j_call: TRBJ1-5; clone_size: NA; cdr3_length: 13; v_call: TRBV6-5; cdr3_aa: CASSKIRGQPQHF
j_call: TRBJ1-2; clone_size: once; cdr3_length: 16; v_call: TRBV27; cdr3_aa: CASSFYMRASRYGYTF
j_call: TRBJ1-1; clone_size: few; cdr3_length: 14; v_call: TRBV20-1; cdr3_aa: CSASPRATRTEAFF
j_call: TRBJ1-1; clone_size: NA; cdr3_length: 15; v_call: TRBV7-2; cdr3_aa: CASSLVGFGDTEAFF
j_call: TRBJ1-1; clone_size: NA; cdr3_length: 14; v_call: TRBV5-1; cdr3_aa: CASSHGQTNTEAFF
j_call: TRBJ2-2; clone_size: NA; cdr3_length: 16; v_call: TRBV10-3; cdr3_aa: CAISGSRGRDTGELFF
j_call: TRBJ1-2; clone_size: NA; cdr3_length: 15; v_call: TRBV28; cdr3_aa: CASSWGSGTGGSYTF
j_call: TRBJ1-2; clone_size: once; cdr3_length: 15; v_call: TRBV6-5; cdr3_aa: CASSSPAGGNYGYTF
j_call: TRBJ1-1; clone_size: NA; cdr3_length: 14; v_call: TRBV5-1; cdr3_aa: CASSLGAGWTEAFF
j_call: TRBJ2-3; clone_size: NA; cdr3_length: 13; v_call: TRBV12-3/TRBV12-4; cdr3_aa: CASSITGADTQYF
j_call: TRBJ1-6; clone_size: NA; cdr3_length: 14; v_call: TRBV5-6; cdr3_aa: CASSSDRFNSPLHF
j_call: TRBJ1-3; clone_size: NA; cdr3_length: 16; v_call: TRBV28; cdr3_aa: CASSAWTGGAGNTIYF
j_call: TRBJ1-5; clone_size: NA; cdr3_length: 14; v_call: TRBV11-2; cdr3_aa: CASSPGVGNQPQHF
j_call: TRBJ1-1; clone_size: NA; cdr3_length: 13; v_call: TRBV19; cdr3_aa: CASSITYNTEAFF
j_call: TRBJ2-3; clone_size: NA; cdr3_length: 14; v_call: TRBV11-3; cdr3_aa: CASSLGTAGDTQYF
j_call: TRBJ2-7; clone_size: NA; cdr3_length: 16; v_call: TRBV10-3; cdr3_aa: CAISGGTGGVSYEQYF
j_call: TRBJ1-5; clone_size: NA; cdr3_length: 16; v_call: TRBV19; cdr3_aa: CASKPGQAYSNQPQHF
j_call: TRBJ1-6; clone_size: NA; cdr3_length: 14; v_call: TRBV28; cdr3_aa: CASTDSISNSPLHF
j_call: TRBJ2-2; clone_size: NA; cdr3_length: 17; v_call: TRBV5-1; cdr3_aa: CASSLVEGAANTGELFF